Presented here are 29 T cell receptor beta chains from one specimen sequenced in a study of early T cells in non-severe SARS-CoV-2 infection. From the 5' RACE reads, TCRdb called clonotypes with MiXCR, one entry per CDR3 protein. The sample holds some 81,000 distinct CDR3 sequences, more than 9% seen once. Sequencing was performed on whole blood. All receptors derive from an adult who was a healthcare worker with PCR-confirmed SARS-CoV-2 infection or an uninfected control (not recorded which).

In its sample, this clonotype was seen a few times. The chain couples TRBV28 to TRBJ2-3, with 8 bases lining up with TRBD2. The CDR3 has 15 residues. Germline CDR1 and CDR2: MDHEN and SYDVKM. V was clipped by 6 bases and J by 0 bases; unmatched bases: 5. In nucleotides, the CDR3 is TGTGCCAGCAGCTCTAGCGGGTTCAGCACAGATACGCAGTATTTT. Its translation: CASSSSGFSTDTQYF.

The V and J genes are TRBV6-2 or TRBV6-3 and TRBJ2-1; possibly TRBD1 or TRBD2 for D (6 bases each). The CDR3 sequence is 16 residues long. Germline V lookup: CDR1 MNHEY, CDR2 SVGEGT. Trimming removed 5 bases at V and 3 bases at J, with 17 bases between. The DNA for the CDR3 is TGTGCCAGCAGTACCCAAACTAGGGGGGACTACAATGAGCAGTTCTTC. It codes for CASSTQTRGDYNEQFF.

The sample holds many counts of this clonotype. This chain joins TRBV7-6 and TRBJ2-5; 8 positions match TRBD2. CDR3 length: 17 residues. CDR1 and CDR2 (germline): SGHVS, FNYEAQ. The junction had 11 bases not matched to a gene; V was cut back by 1 base and J by 4 bases. The CDR3 DNA follows: TGTGCCAGCAGCTTAGAAAAGGAGCGGGAGATCGGAGAGACCCAGTACTTC. Its translation is CASSLEKEREIGETQYF.

This clonotype was seen a handful of times. CDR3 loop: CASSHASGGTDTQYF. The CDR3 DNA reads TGTGCCAGCAGCCATGCTAGCGGCGGCACAGATACGCAGTATTTT. The genes are TRBV28 and TRBJ2-3, with TRBD2 matching over 7 bases. The CDR3 consists of 15 residues. Losses at the gene ends were 6 bases for V and 1 base for J; bases not matched to a gene: 7. Looked up from germline, CDR1 is MDHEN and CDR2 is SYDVKM.

This clonotype is a singleton in its sample. This sequence joins TRBV9 and TRBJ2-3; a possible D gene is TRBD2 (6 bases). The V end was cut by 2 bases, the J end by 9 bases, with 13 bases between. Looked up from germline, CDR1 is SGDLS and CDR2 is YYNGEE. The CDR3 consists of 13 residues. This CDR3 is CASSVGTAQTQYF. CDR3 nucleotides: TGTGCCAGCAGCGTGGGGACTGCTCAGACGCAGTATTTT.

This clonotype has a count of ten or more. The V and J genes are TRBV10-2 and TRBJ2-7; unclear D gene. The V end was cut by 2 bases, the J end by 4 bases, with 6 bases between. The CDR3 consists of 12 residues. Germline loops: CDR1 WSHSY, CDR2 SAAADI. CDR3 DNA sequence: TGCGCCAGCAGTGAGAGCCGGTACGAGCAGTACTTC. This sequence encodes CASSESRYEQYF.

This clonotype has more than one count but fewer than ten. The V and J genes are TRBV28 and TRBJ2-4, with D perhaps TRBD1 or TRBD2 (5 bases each). The germline gives CDR1 MDHEN, CDR2 SYDVKM. Trimming pared 8 bases from V and 8 bases from J, leaving 16 bases between. This CDR3 comprises 13 residues. CDR3 protein: CASLGTKADIQYF. CDR3 coding DNA: TGTGCCAGCCTGGGGACGAAGGCGGACATTCAGTACTTC.

This clonotype was counted at least ten times. The rearrangement joins TRBV28 to TRBJ2-7; D tentatively reads TRBD1 or TRBD2 (5 bases each). V dropped 6 bases and J dropped 3 bases, with 9 bases sitting between them. The length of the CDR3 is 12 residues. CDR1 is MDHEN and CDR2 is SYDVKM in the germline V gene. This CDR3 is CASSLGDYEQYF. In DNA form, the CDR3 reads TGTGCCAGCAGCCTGGGGGACTACGAGCAGTACTTC.

This clonotype appeared many times. The chain employs TRBV25-1 and TRBJ2-3; the D gene is possibly TRBD2 (6 bases). Deletions cut 3 bases from V and 3 bases from J, with 16 bases between. Per germline, CDR1 MGHDK and CDR2 SYGVNS. CDR3 size: 16 residues. The CDR3 region is CASSDVRGFGTDTQYF. DNA for the CDR3: TGTGCCAGCAGTGACGTCCGGGGGTTTGGTACAGATACGCAGTATTTT.

This chain links TRBV7-9 with TRBJ1-5; D ambiguous. Deletions cut 3 bases from V and 0 bases from J, with 9 bases between. The CDR3 length is 15 residues. Germline assignment: CDR1 SEHNR and CDR2 FQNEAQ (reference sequence). The CDR3 loop is CASSLGFDSNQPQHF. In DNA, the CDR3 is TGTGCCAGCAGCTTGGGGTTCGATAGCAATCAGCCCCAGCATTTT.

The chain employs TRBV11-2 and TRBJ2-3; D unresolved. With 0 bases removed from V and 9 bases from J, the gap between germline ends came to 10 bases. CDR1 and CDR2 (germline): SGHAT, FQNNGV. This CDR3 contains 13 residues. The CDR3 loop is CASSLDLGATQYF. The CDR3 region has the DNA TGTGCCAGCAGCTTAGATTTAGGAGCAACGCAGTATTTT.

The chain recombines TRBV24-1 with TRBJ2-5, with a possible D match to TRBD1 (6 bases). Between the trimmed V and J ends, which lost 10 bases and 0 bases, there was a span of 11 bases. The CDR3 is 13 amino acids. Germline CDR1 KGHDR, CDR2 SFDVKD. CDR3 protein: CATSTGYQETQYF. The CDR3 coding sequence is TGTGCCACTAGTACAGGGTACCAAGAGACCCAGTACTTC.

The chain recombines TRBV5-1 with TRBJ2-2; tentative D call: TRBD2 (5 bases). CDR1 SGHRS and CDR2 YFSETQ come from the germline V gene. V lost 3 bases and J 4 bases, leaving 13 bases between the germline ends. The CDR3 length is 15 residues. Here the CDR3 DNA reads TGCGCCAGCAGCTCCGGGGATATAGTCACCGGGGAGCTGTTTTTT. Its translation: CASSSGDIVTGELFF.

V gene TRBV9 combines with J gene TRBJ2-6; unclear D gene. Trimming pared 1 base from V and 4 bases from J, leaving 12 bases between. The CDR3 length is 16 residues. Germline CDR1 SGDLS, CDR2 YYNGEE. In DNA form, the CDR3 reads TGTGCCAGCAGCGTAAACCCCCCGGCCGGGGCCAACGTCCTGACTTTC. The encoded protein is CASSVNPPAGANVLTF.

The rearrangement uses TRBV10-2 and TRBJ2-3; 8 bases agree with TRBD2. The CDR3 is 14 residues long. V lost 8 bases to trimming and J lost 4 bases; unmatched junction nucleotides: 8. CDR1 and CDR2 (germline): WSHSY, SAAADI. In DNA, the CDR3 is TGCGCCAGCTCAAGCGGGAGCGTTGCAGATACGCAGTATTTT. The encoded protein is CASSSGSVADTQYF.

The V call is TRBV6-6, the J call TRBJ1-3; no clear D gene. V lost 0 bases, J lost 4 bases, and 13 bases lay in between. The CDR3 covers 16 residues. Germline CDR1 MNHNY, CDR2 SVGAGI (reference sequence). The CDR3 bases are TGTGCCAGCAGTTACTCGACGGGGATCGGGGGAAACACCATATATTTT. Translated, it gives CASSYSTGIGGNTIYF.

This clonotype was counted ten times or more. This chain joins TRBV4-1 and TRBJ1-1, with a weak D call TRBD1 (5 bases). The CDR3 contains 15 residues. V dropped 4 bases and J dropped 3 bases, with 15 bases sitting between them. CDR1 is MGHRA, CDR2 YSYEKL, per germline. The CDR3 coding sequence is TGCGCCAGCAGCCCAAAGGGACTAGAGGACACTGAAGCTTTCTTT. Amino acids: CASSPKGLEDTEAFF.

This clonotype was seen at least ten times. The DNA of the CDR3 is TGTGCCAGCAGTTTCCGGGGGGGGGAGACCCAGTACTTC. Translating gives CASSFRGGETQYF. This chain connects TRBV28 to TRBJ2-5; TRBD2 matches 8 bases. Trimming removed 3 bases from V and 5 bases from J; junction bases left unmatched: 2. The germline CDR1 and CDR2 sequences are MDHEN and SYDVKM. The CDR3 covers 13 residues.

The chain carries TRBV7-2 and TRBJ2-3; TRBD2 is a possible D gene (6 bases). The CDR3 runs 19 residues. Germline-derived CDR1 and CDR2 are SGHTA and FQGNSA. Deletions cut 5 bases from V and 2 bases from J, with 26 bases between. The CDR3 region has the DNA TGTGCCAGCAGCCGCCACCCTCCGGGAGTAGCCTCTATCACAGATACGCAGTATTTT. Translating gives CASSRHPPGVASITDTQYF.

In this sample, this clonotype turned up many times. This chain uses TRBV6-5 with TRBJ2-7, with TRBD2 matching 13 bases. Germline V gives CDR1 MNHEY, CDR2 SVGAGI. V gave up 5 bases and J gave up 1 base; unmatched junction bases: 5. CDR3 length: 16 amino acids. In nucleotides, the CDR3 is TGTGCCAGCAGTCCCCCGGGACTAGCGGGGTCCTACGAGCAGTACTTC. The encoded protein is CASSPPGLAGSYEQYF.

Ten or more counts support this clonotype. The chain employs TRBV20-1 and TRBJ2-5, with D tentatively TRBD2 (6 bases). The V end was cut by 0 bases, the J end by 7 bases, with 12 bases between. This CDR3 spans 13 amino acids. Germline CDR1 and CDR2: DFQATT and SNEGSKA (reference sequence). The CDR3 DNA sequence: TGCAGTGCTAGAGATGTCCAGGGAGGGACCCAGTACTTC. This codes for CSARDVQGGTQYF.

This clonotype was picked up many times. The CDR3 sequence is CASSPRQGGGNQPQHF. In DNA, the CDR3 is TGTGCCAGCAGCCCTCGACAGGGAGGAGGCAATCAGCCCCAGCATTTT. The rearrangement joins TRBV7-6 to TRBJ1-5, with 7 positions matching TRBD1. The germline V gene has CDR1 SGHVS and CDR2 FNYEAQ. The CDR3 has 16 amino acids. V shed 5 bases, J shed 2 bases, and the junction held 9 bases outside the gene matches. Variable domain in full (rest from reference TRBV7-6 and TRBJ1-5): GAGVSQSPRYKVTKRGQDVALRCDPISGHVSLYWYRQALGQGPEFLTYFNYEAQQDKSGLPNDRFSAERPEGSISTLTIQRTEQRDSAMYRCASSPRQGGGNQPQHFGDGTRLSIL.

This clonotype was counted at least ten times. The chain recombines TRBV29-1 with TRBJ2-2; 8 nucleotides match TRBD1. The germline CDR1 and CDR2 sequences are SQVTM and ANQGSEA. V lost 4 bases, J lost 4 bases, and 8 bases stayed unmatched. The CDR3 has 15 residues. The CDR3 DNA reads TGCAGCGTTGTGGGTTCCGGGACAGGCACCGGGGAGCTGTTTTTT. Its translation is CSVVGSGTGTGELFF.

This clonotype showed up just a few times. The rearrangement joins TRBV30 to TRBJ1-2; D ambiguous. Germline values: CDR1 GTSNPN, CDR2 SVGIG (reference sequence). V lost 0 bases to trimming and J lost 2 bases, with 7 bases between them. The CDR3 has 13 residues. The CDR3 spells CAWSVRLNYGYTF. The CDR3 region has the DNA TGTGCCTGGAGTGTACGTCTAAACTATGGCTACACCTTC.

There are many counts of this clonotype. The chain carries TRBV27 and TRBJ2-1; D might be TRBD1 (6 bases). V lost 5 bases and J lost 4, with 21 bases in between. Germline V gene data show CDR1 as MNHEY and CDR2 as SMNVEV (reference sequence). The CDR3 extends over 17 amino acids. CDR3 sequence reads: CASSARSGVQLYNEQFF. The CDR3 nucleotides are TGTGCCAGCAGTGCCCGATCAGGGGTTCAACTTTACAATGAGCAGTTCTTC.

This clonotype was observed at least ten times. This sequence joins TRBV12-3 or TRBV12-4 and TRBJ2-5; tentatively, D is TRBD2 (6 bases). V was shortened by 6 bases and J by 4 bases, with 18 bases between the two germline ends. The CDR3 spans 15 residues. CDR3 DNA: TGTGCCAGCAGGCAAGGCGAACTAGCTGGAGAGACCCAGTACTTC. Protein sequence: CASRQGELAGETQYF.

This clonotype was recorded at least ten times. This chain links TRBV12-3 or TRBV12-4 with TRBJ2-7; D is unclear. The CDR3 runs to 15 residues. V was shortened by 3 bases and J by 5 bases, with 17 bases between the two germline ends. The CDR3 DNA is TGTGCCAGCAGTTTCCGTCCGGACGCCGGCAACGAGCAGTACTTC. Amino acid sequence: CASSFRPDAGNEQYF.

J is TRBJ2-7 and V is TRBV21-1; the table's D gene call, TRBD2, was not cross checked with the DNA. TRBV21-1 is described as a pseudogene. This CDR3 contains 13 residues. This chain's CDR3 is CASSSTTGTRPYF. CDR3 in DNA: TGTGCCAGCAGCTCCACCACCGGGACTAGGCCGTACTTC.

The gene calls are TRBV20-1 and TRBJ2-3; 7 bases match TRBD2. The CDR3 loop spans 14 amino acids. The germline gives CDR1 DFQATT, CDR2 SNEGSKA (reference sequence). V lost 6 bases and J lost 0; bases outside the gene matches: 6. The CDR3 DNA is TGCAGTGCCACGAGCGGGGTTAGCACAGATACGCAGTATTTT. It specifies CSATSGVSTDTQYF.